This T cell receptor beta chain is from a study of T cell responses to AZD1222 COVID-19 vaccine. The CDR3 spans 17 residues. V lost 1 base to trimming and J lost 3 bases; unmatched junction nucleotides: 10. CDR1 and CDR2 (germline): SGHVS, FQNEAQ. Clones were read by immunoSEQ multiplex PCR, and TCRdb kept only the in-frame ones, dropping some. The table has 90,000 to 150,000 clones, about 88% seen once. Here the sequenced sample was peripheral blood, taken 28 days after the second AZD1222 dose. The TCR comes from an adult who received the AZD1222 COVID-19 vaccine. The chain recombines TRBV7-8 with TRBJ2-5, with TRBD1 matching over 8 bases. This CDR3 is CASSLGTGSIIKETQYF. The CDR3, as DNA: TGTGCCAGCAGCTTAGGGACAGGGTCAATCATTAAAGAGACCCAGTACTTC.